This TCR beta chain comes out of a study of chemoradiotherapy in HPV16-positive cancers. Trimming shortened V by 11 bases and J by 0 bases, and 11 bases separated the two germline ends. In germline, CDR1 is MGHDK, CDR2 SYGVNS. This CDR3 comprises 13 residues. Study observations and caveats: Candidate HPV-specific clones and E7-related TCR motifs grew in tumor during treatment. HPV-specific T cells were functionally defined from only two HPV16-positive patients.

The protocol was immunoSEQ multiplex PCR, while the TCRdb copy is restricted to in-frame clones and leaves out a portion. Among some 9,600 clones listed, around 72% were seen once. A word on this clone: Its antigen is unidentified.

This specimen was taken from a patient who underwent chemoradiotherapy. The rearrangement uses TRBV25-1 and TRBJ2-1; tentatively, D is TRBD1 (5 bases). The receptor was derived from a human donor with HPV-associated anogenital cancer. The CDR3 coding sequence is TGTGCCTCGTCGACAGTCTCCTACAATGAGCAGTTCTTC. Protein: CASSTVSYNEQFF.